Presented here are 14 T cell receptor beta chains from one specimen sequenced in a study of glioma-infiltrating T cells after dendritic cell vaccination. The sample's time point: after dendritic cell vaccination, including at tumor progression/relapse. Assay: immunoSEQ multiplex PCR; the TCRdb copy retains only in-frame clones and omits some. The data show 70,000 to 100,000 clones, roughly 87% seen once. This sample comprised blood, obtained after dendritic cell vaccination. Receptors originate from a human donor with glioblastoma.

Here the CDR3 reads CSVGQGEDEQYF. CDR3 DNA: TGCAGCGTTGGACAGGGGGAGGACGAGCAGTACTTC. The J gene is TRBJ2-7, the V gene TRBV29-1; 9 bases map to TRBD1. The CDR3 sequence is 12 residues long. Germline lookup yields CDR1 SQVTM and CDR2 ANQGSEA. V was clipped by 4 bases and J by 5 bases; unmatched bases: 3.

The chain recombines TRBV5-1 with TRBJ2-2, with D possibly TRBD2 on 6 matching bases. Germline values: CDR1 SGHRS, CDR2 YFSETQ. The CDR3 totals 15 residues. V was clipped by 0 bases and J by 2 bases, with 8 bases between them. The CDR3 loop reads CASSLGLENTGELFF. DNA for the CDR3: TGCGCCAGCAGCTTGGGACTAGAAAACACCGGGGAGCTGTTTTTT.

This rearrangement joins TRBV7-2 to TRBJ1-4; 10 bases match TRBD1. The CDR3 consists of 18 residues. Germline assignment: CDR1 SGHTA and CDR2 FQGNSA. The trim removed 3 bases at V and 2 bases at J, leaving 9 bases unmatched. CDR3 protein: CASSLTGGAEITNEKLFF. For the CDR3, the DNA is TGTGCCAGCAGCTTGACAGGGGGCGCGGAGATTACTAATGAAAAACTGTTTTTT. Using reference TRBV7-2 and TRBJ1-4 for the parts outside the CDR3, the full variable domain is GAGVSQSPSNKVTEKGKDVELRCDPISGHTALYWYRQSLGQGLEFLIYFQGNSAPDKSGLPSDRFSAERTGGSVSTLTIQRTQQEDSAVYLCASSLTGGAEITNEKLFFGSGTQLSVL.

This chain joins TRBV7-2 and TRBJ1-1; 8 nucleotides align to TRBD1. V was pared by 5 bases and J by 2 bases, with 13 bases of the junction left unmatched. Germline CDR1 is SGHTA and CDR2 is FQGNSA. The CDR3 length is 17 residues. The CDR3 coding sequence is TGTGCCAGCAGCCGGACCTTCGCCGGGACAGGAAACACTGAAGCTTTCTTT. Translating it yields CASSRTFAGTGNTEAFF.

The rearrangement links TRBV5-1 to TRBJ1-1, with TRBD1 matching 8 bases. The length of the CDR3 is 15 residues. The germline V gene encodes CDR1 SGHRS and CDR2 YFSETQ. V lost 0 bases, J lost 6 bases, and 7 bases stayed unmatched. The CDR3 protein is CASSLVEQGVSEAFF. As DNA, the CDR3 is TGCGCCAGCAGCTTGGTTGAACAGGGGGTATCTGAAGCTTTCTTT.

The chain is built from TRBV7-3 and TRBJ1-2; TRBD1 matches 9 bases. Per germline, CDR1 SGHTA and CDR2 FQGTGA. The CDR3 covers 17 residues. V was pared by 3 bases and J by 4 bases, with 12 bases of the junction left unmatched. The CDR3 region has the DNA TGTGCCAGCAGCTTCCTCCCCGCGGGACAGGGAGGCTATGGCTACACCTTC. Its translation is CASSFLPAGQGGYGYTF.

This sequence joins TRBV7-2 and TRBJ2-1; no reliable D call. The CDR3 has 15 amino acids. The germline gives CDR1 SGHTA, CDR2 FQGNSA. V lost 4 bases and J lost 0, with 10 bases in between. The CDR3 DNA is TGTGCCAGCAGCTCGACATTCAGCTCCTACAATGAGCAGTTCTTC. This gives the protein CASSSTFSSYNEQFF.

This clone has just one count. This rearrangement joins TRBV19 to TRBJ2-7; 7 nucleotides agree with TRBD1. With V trimmed by 6 bases and J by 5 bases, 10 bases remained unmatched. Per the germline V gene, CDR1 is LNHDA and CDR2 is SQIVND (reference sequence). The CDR3 is 14 residues long. The CDR3 spells CASRRDREADEQYF. CDR3 nucleotide sequence: TGTGCCAGTAGAAGGGACAGAGAGGCCGACGAGCAGTACTTC.

This clone was observed a few times. The V gene is TRBV19, the J gene TRBJ1-5; TRBD1 might be the D (6 bases). CDR1 and CDR2 (germline): LNHDA, SQIVND (reference sequence). V lost 10 bases and J lost 8, with 18 bases in between. The CDR3 has 13 residues. CDR3 sequence (DNA): TGTGCCACCGCCCCTTTACAGGGAGAGCCCCAGCATTTT. This translates into CATAPLQGEPQHF.

V gene TRBV7-2 combines with J gene TRBJ1-2, with TRBD1 identical over 11 bases. Germline loops: CDR1 SGHTA, CDR2 FQGNSA. The J segment lost 2 bases and the V segment lost 3 bases, leaving 2 bases of the junction unmatched. The CDR3 has 15 amino acids. The CDR3 protein is CASSFGQGANYGYTF. CDR3 in DNA: TGTGCCAGCAGCTTTGGACAGGGGGCGAACTATGGCTACACCTTC.

The chain carries TRBV5-4 and TRBJ1-2, with no clear D. Trimming pared 0 bases from V and 13 bases from J, leaving 13 bases between. The CDR3 totals 12 residues. The V gene's germline CDR1 is SGHNT and CDR2 YYREEE (reference sequence). The CDR3 spells CASSLDSRVGTF. As DNA, the CDR3 is TGTGCCAGCAGCTTGGACAGCCGAGTCGGCACCTTC.

This chain uses TRBV19 with TRBJ2-3; 12 nucleotides align to TRBD2. CDR1 is LNHDA and CDR2 is SQIVND in the germline V gene (reference sequence). V shed 7 bases, J shed 2 bases, and the junction held 4 bases outside the gene matches. This CDR3 has 15 residues. The CDR3 nucleotides read TGTGCCAGTACCCTAGCGGGGGGGGTCACAGATACGCAGTATTTT. The encoded protein is CASTLAGGVTDTQYF.

This clone was seen a single time. The J gene is TRBJ2-5, the V gene TRBV29-1; D is unresolved. Germline V gene lookup returns CDR1 SQVTM and CDR2 ANQGSEA. Between the trimmed V and J ends, which lost 1 base and 2 bases, there was a span of 8 bases. The CDR3 is made up of 13 amino acids. The CDR3 DNA follows: TGCAGCGTTGAAGGTCCGTTGCAAGAGACCCAGTACTTC. This codes for CSVEGPLQETQYF.

As concerns this clone: Different DNA sequences within this sample yield the same CDR3. The chain carries TRBV11-3 and TRBJ2-5; D is perhaps TRBD2 (6 bases). The CDR3 runs 13 residues. Germline V gene data show CDR1 as SGHNT and CDR2 as YENEEA. Deletions cut 1 base from V and 3 bases from J, with 6 bases between. Here the CDR3 reads CASSLGEEETQYF. The CDR3 DNA follows: TGTGCCAGCAGCTTAGGGGAGGAAGAGACCCAGTACTTC.